The 9 T cell receptor beta chains below come from one sample, sequenced in a study of control samples from healthy donors and cancer patients. The repertoire was sequenced with immunoSEQ multiplex PCR; TCRdb's copy has only in-frame clones and lacks some. The data show more than 95,000 clones, more than 70% seen once. Sequenced: blood. The source is a man aged 55 to 70 in good health.

The chain joins TRBV11-2 to TRBJ2-3; perhaps TRBD1 as D (6 bases). The germline CDR1 and CDR2 sequences are SGHAT and FQNNGV. This CDR3 is built from 16 residues. V was cut by 3 bases and J by 3 bases, with 16 bases left in between. CDR3 DNA sequence: TGTGCCAGCAGCTTGTCCGGGTGGGGGCGGACAGATACGCAGTATTTT. It is translated as CASSLSGWGRTDTQYF. Together with reference TRBV11-2 and TRBJ2-3, the CDR3 gives the full variable domain: EAGVAQSPRYKIIEKRQSVAFWCNPISGHATLYWYQQILGQGPKLLIQFQNNGVVDDSQLPKDRFSAERLKGVDSTLKIQPAKLEDSAVYLCASSLSGWGRTDTQYFGPGTRLTVL.

This chain connects TRBV5-5 to TRBJ2-7; D is undetermined. This CDR3 region has 14 residues. Germline CDR1 reads SGHKS; CDR2 reads YYEKEE (reference sequence). V lost 4 bases to trimming and J lost 1 base, with 12 bases between them. The CDR3 nucleotides are TGTGCCAGCAGCGTTGCTAAGGTATCCTACGAGCAGTACTTC. It yields the protein CASSVAKVSYEQYF.

The chain joins TRBV5-5 to TRBJ2-2; D is undetermined. Trimming removed 2 bases from V and 1 base from J, with 9 bases in between. The CDR3 loop spans 15 amino acids. Germline V gene sequence: CDR1 SGHKS, CDR2 YYEKEE (reference sequence). CDR3 amino acids: CASSFGPRNTGELFF. For the CDR3, the DNA is TGTGCCAGCAGCTTTGGGCCGAGGAACACCGGGGAGCTGTTTTTT.

This clone was observed a few times. The chain links TRBV5-1 to TRBJ1-2; possible D gene TRBD1, 6 bases. The CDR3 has 17 residues. Trimming shortened V by 0 bases and J by 6 bases, and 21 bases separated the two germline ends. Germline lookup yields CDR1 SGHRS and CDR2 YFSETQ. The DNA for the CDR3 is TGCGCCAGCAGCTTGGTTGGAACAGGGCTCGAGACAAATGGCTACACCTTC. The encoded protein is CASSLVGTGLETNGYTF.

This chain joins TRBV2 and TRBJ1-2, with D tentatively TRBD1 (6 bases). Trimming removed 7 bases at V and 0 bases at J, with 12 bases between. In germline, CDR1 is SNHLY, CDR2 FYNNEI. The CDR3 length is 14 residues. The CDR3 DNA reads as TGTGCCAGCATCGGGGACATAACTAACTATGGCTACACCTTC. Amino acid sequence: CASIGDITNYGYTF.

V gene TRBV19 combines with J gene TRBJ1-3; no clear D. V lost 3 bases, J lost 0 bases, and 12 bases lay in between. Germline CDR1 is LNHDA and CDR2 is SQIVND (reference sequence). This CDR3 contains 16 residues. The CDR3: CASSIQGLGSGNTIYF. CDR3 in DNA: TGTGCCAGTAGTATCCAAGGACTGGGCTCTGGAAACACCATATATTTT.

On this clone: The identical CDR3 is also encoded by other nucleotide sequences in the sample. J is TRBJ1-3 and V is TRBV7-2; tentatively, D is TRBD1 (6 bases). The CDR3 contains 15 residues. V was pared by 4 bases and J by 0 bases, with 10 bases between. The germline CDR1 and CDR2 sequences are SGHTA and FQGNSA. In DNA, the CDR3 is TGTGCCAGCAGCTCTCAGGGGCCCTCTGGAAACACCATATATTTT. Residues: CASSSQGPSGNTIYF.

The chain joins TRBV7-2 to TRBJ1-4; tentatively, D is TRBD1 (5 bases). The CDR3 has 15 amino acids. The ends were cut back, 4 bases at V and 2 bases at J, with 11 bases in the middle. The germline V gene encodes CDR1 SGHTA and CDR2 FQGNSA. CDR3 DNA sequence: TGTGCCAGCAGCTCCCAGGGTGGGACTAATGAAAAACTGTTTTTT. This codes for CASSSQGGTNEKLFF.

This chain connects TRBV19 to TRBJ2-2; tentative D call: TRBD2 (5 bases). Trimming removed 8 bases at V and 0 bases at J, with 13 bases between. This CDR3 has 15 residues. CDR1 and CDR2 from the germline V gene are LNHDA and SQIVND (reference sequence). This chain's CDR3 is CASRSGSANTGELFF. CDR3 coding DNA: TGTGCCAGTCGTTCGGGGTCCGCGAACACCGGGGAGCTGTTTTTT.